A single sample is the source of the 15 T cell receptor beta chains below, sequenced in a study of immune cell composition in non-small cell lung cancer. Assay: immunoSEQ multiplex PCR; the TCRdb copy retains only in-frame clones and omits some. Among under 6,000 clones, under 85% were seen once, and the ten largest hold around 10%. Specimen: lung tumor tissue. These TCRs come from a human donor with non-small cell lung cancer.

There are a few counts of this clone. This chain links TRBV7-6 with TRBJ2-7, with 7 bases identical to TRBD2. This CDR3 region has 15 residues. Looked up from germline, CDR1 is SGHVS and CDR2 is FNYEAQ. The V and J ends lost 1 base and 2 bases, in that order; junction bases with no gene match: 5. The CDR3 DNA reads as TGTGCCAGCAGCTTAGAGTCTAGCGGAACCTACGAGCAGTACTTC. Its protein is CASSLESSGTYEQYF.

The chain uses TRBV30 and TRBJ1-3; TRBD1 agrees at 10 bases. Germline CDR1 and CDR2: GTSNPN and SVGIG (reference sequence). This CDR3 is 15 amino acids long. Unmatched junction bases numbered 3, after V lost 1 base and J lost 3 bases. CDR3 coding DNA: TGTGCCTGGAGTGGCGGGACAGGGGTTGGAAACACCATATATTTT. This gives the protein CAWSGGTGVGNTIYF.

This clone was detected a few times. V and J are TRBV28 and TRBJ1-2, with 11 bases that match TRBD1. The germline CDR1 and CDR2 sequences are MDHEN and SYDVKM. The CDR3 runs 15 residues. V was pared by 3 bases and J by 5 bases, with 5 bases of the junction left unmatched. CDR3 DNA: TGTGCCAGCAGTTTCTCCGGGACAGGGGGGTATGGCTACACCTTC. This encodes CASSFSGTGGYGYTF.

This clone was counted once. J is TRBJ2-7 and V is TRBV28; 10 bases are shared with TRBD2. This CDR3 comprises 16 residues. CDR1 and CDR2 (germline): MDHEN, SYDVKM. V lost 5 bases and J lost 4; bases outside the gene matches: 11. CDR3 protein: CASSSGGGKGWYEQYF. As DNA, the CDR3 is TGTGCCAGCAGTAGCGGGGGGGGGAAGGGATGGTACGAGCAGTACTTC.

The genes are TRBV2 and TRBJ2-2; 15 bases map to TRBD2. Germline CDR1 and CDR2: SNHLY and FYNNEI. This CDR3 has 16 amino acids. V dropped 6 bases and J dropped 7; count of bases not matched to a gene: 6. CDR3 loop: CASSGLAGGPSGELFF. CDR3 DNA: TGTGCCAGCAGCGGACTAGCGGGAGGGCCGAGCGGGGAGCTGTTTTTT. The whole variable domain, remainder taken from reference TRBV2 and TRBJ2-2, is EPEVTQTPSHQVTQMGQEVILRCVPISNHLYFYWYRQILGQKVEFLVSFYNNEISEKSEIFDDQFSVERPDGSNFTLKIRSTKLEDSAMYFCASSGLAGGPSGELFFGEGSRLTVL.

This clone has just one count. This sequence joins TRBV7-2 and TRBJ2-4; the D gene is possibly TRBD1 (6 bases). Trimming left V 1 base short and J 0 bases short, with 13 bases between. Germline CDR1 and CDR2: SGHTA and FQGNSA. The CDR3 totals 17 residues. Written as DNA, the CDR3 is TGTGCCAGCAGCTTAGGAATGACAGGTCTAGCCAAAAACATTCAGTACTTC. Its protein is CASSLGMTGLAKNIQYF.

J is TRBJ2-1 and V is TRBV7-8; 9 bases line up with TRBD1. Germline CDR1 SGHVS, CDR2 FQNEAQ. This CDR3 contains 14 residues. After removal of 6 bases from V and 7 bases from J, the junction contained 7 bases not matched to a gene. The CDR3, as DNA: TGTGCCAGCAGACCAAGACAGGGGGGAAATGAGCAGTTCTTC. This translates into CASRPRQGGNEQFF.

The gene calls are TRBV30 and TRBJ2-7; TRBD1 agrees at 8 bases. With V trimmed by 0 bases and J by 4 bases, 8 bases remained unmatched. The CDR3 runs 15 residues. CDR1 is GTSNPN and CDR2 is SVGIG in the germline V gene (reference sequence). This CDR3 is CAWSVGQGGQYEQYF. CDR3 sequence (DNA): TGTGCCTGGAGTGTAGGACAGGGCGGGCAATACGAGCAGTACTTC.

This clone turned up a few times. The chain has TRBV7-7 and TRBJ2-7; D is perhaps TRBD2 (6 bases). Trimming took 4 bases from V and 6 from J, leaving 13 bases between them. This CDR3 has 13 residues. Germline V lookup: CDR1 SSHAT, CDR2 FNYEAQ (reference sequence). CDR3 DNA: TGTGCCAGCAGCTGGGAGGAAGGAAGCGAGCAGTACTTC. Its translation: CASSWEEGSEQYF.

The chain couples TRBV4-3 to TRBJ2-3, with D possibly matching TRBD2 (6 bases). CDR1 and CDR2 (germline): LGHNA, YSLEER. The V end was cut by 0 bases, the J end by 3 bases, with 13 bases between. The CDR3 is 16 amino acids. CDR3 protein: CASSQDSGRGTDTQYF. In nucleotides, the CDR3 is TGCGCCAGCAGCCAAGATTCCGGGAGAGGGACAGATACGCAGTATTTT.

The rearrangement links TRBV6-1 to TRBJ2-1, with 10 bases matching TRBD1. Germline-derived CDR1 and CDR2 are MNHNS and SASEGT. The ends lost 3 bases at V and 7 bases at J; junction bases unmatched: 12. This CDR3 comprises 17 residues. The CDR3 nucleotides are TGTGCCAGCAGTGACATCCCCGGGGACAGGGGTATGAATGAGCAGTTCTTC. Protein: CASSDIPGDRGMNEQFF.

The V gene is TRBV30, the J gene TRBJ1-1; D ambiguous. The CDR3 consists of 12 residues. Between the trimmed V and J ends, which lost 3 bases and 3 bases, there was a span of 8 bases. Germline V gene data show CDR1 as GTSNPN and CDR2 as SVGIG (reference sequence). DNA of the CDR3: TGTGCCTGGAGAGCTTTGGACACTGAAGCTTTCTTT. Translating gives CAWRALDTEAFF.

The genes are TRBV15 and TRBJ1-5; D not certain. Per germline, CDR1 LNHNV and CDR2 YYDKDF (reference sequence). The length of the CDR3 is 14 residues. Deletions cut 5 bases from V and 4 bases from J, with 12 bases between. CDR3 sequence reads: CATSPRGGNQPQHF. The CDR3 region has the DNA TGTGCCACCAGCCCCCGTGGAGGGAATCAGCCCCAGCATTTT.

This clone was recorded a few times. The gene calls are TRBV9 and TRBJ2-2, with TRBD1 identical over 10 bases. Trimming took 4 bases from V and 4 from J; bases not matched to a gene: 7. This CDR3 has 16 residues. Germline V gene data show CDR1 as SGDLS and CDR2 as YYNGEE. CDR3 sequence: CASSIPGTGATGELFF. DNA of the CDR3: TGTGCCAGCAGCATTCCCGGGACAGGGGCCACCGGGGAGCTGTTTTTT.

The J gene is TRBJ2-7, the V gene TRBV29-1; possible D gene TRBD2, 6 bases. The CDR3 has 13 amino acids. V dropped 6 bases and J dropped 2 bases, with 14 bases sitting between them. The germline gives CDR1 SQVTM, CDR2 ANQGSEA. As DNA, the CDR3 is TGCAGCGTCCAGGGACTTGGTCCCTACGAGCAGTACTTC. This translates into CSVQGLGPYEQYF.